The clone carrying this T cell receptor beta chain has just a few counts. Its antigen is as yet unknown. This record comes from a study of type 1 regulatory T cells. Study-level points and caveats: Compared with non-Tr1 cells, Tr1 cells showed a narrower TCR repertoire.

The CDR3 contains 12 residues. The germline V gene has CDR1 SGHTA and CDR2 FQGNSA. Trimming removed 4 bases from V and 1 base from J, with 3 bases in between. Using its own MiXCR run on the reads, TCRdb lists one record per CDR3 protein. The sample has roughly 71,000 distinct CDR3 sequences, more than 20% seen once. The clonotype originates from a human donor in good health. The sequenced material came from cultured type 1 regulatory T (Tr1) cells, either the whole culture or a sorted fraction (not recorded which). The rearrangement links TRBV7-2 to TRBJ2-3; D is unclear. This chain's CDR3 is CASSSRTDTQYF. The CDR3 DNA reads TGTGCCAGCAGCTCCCGCACAGATACGCAGTATTTT.